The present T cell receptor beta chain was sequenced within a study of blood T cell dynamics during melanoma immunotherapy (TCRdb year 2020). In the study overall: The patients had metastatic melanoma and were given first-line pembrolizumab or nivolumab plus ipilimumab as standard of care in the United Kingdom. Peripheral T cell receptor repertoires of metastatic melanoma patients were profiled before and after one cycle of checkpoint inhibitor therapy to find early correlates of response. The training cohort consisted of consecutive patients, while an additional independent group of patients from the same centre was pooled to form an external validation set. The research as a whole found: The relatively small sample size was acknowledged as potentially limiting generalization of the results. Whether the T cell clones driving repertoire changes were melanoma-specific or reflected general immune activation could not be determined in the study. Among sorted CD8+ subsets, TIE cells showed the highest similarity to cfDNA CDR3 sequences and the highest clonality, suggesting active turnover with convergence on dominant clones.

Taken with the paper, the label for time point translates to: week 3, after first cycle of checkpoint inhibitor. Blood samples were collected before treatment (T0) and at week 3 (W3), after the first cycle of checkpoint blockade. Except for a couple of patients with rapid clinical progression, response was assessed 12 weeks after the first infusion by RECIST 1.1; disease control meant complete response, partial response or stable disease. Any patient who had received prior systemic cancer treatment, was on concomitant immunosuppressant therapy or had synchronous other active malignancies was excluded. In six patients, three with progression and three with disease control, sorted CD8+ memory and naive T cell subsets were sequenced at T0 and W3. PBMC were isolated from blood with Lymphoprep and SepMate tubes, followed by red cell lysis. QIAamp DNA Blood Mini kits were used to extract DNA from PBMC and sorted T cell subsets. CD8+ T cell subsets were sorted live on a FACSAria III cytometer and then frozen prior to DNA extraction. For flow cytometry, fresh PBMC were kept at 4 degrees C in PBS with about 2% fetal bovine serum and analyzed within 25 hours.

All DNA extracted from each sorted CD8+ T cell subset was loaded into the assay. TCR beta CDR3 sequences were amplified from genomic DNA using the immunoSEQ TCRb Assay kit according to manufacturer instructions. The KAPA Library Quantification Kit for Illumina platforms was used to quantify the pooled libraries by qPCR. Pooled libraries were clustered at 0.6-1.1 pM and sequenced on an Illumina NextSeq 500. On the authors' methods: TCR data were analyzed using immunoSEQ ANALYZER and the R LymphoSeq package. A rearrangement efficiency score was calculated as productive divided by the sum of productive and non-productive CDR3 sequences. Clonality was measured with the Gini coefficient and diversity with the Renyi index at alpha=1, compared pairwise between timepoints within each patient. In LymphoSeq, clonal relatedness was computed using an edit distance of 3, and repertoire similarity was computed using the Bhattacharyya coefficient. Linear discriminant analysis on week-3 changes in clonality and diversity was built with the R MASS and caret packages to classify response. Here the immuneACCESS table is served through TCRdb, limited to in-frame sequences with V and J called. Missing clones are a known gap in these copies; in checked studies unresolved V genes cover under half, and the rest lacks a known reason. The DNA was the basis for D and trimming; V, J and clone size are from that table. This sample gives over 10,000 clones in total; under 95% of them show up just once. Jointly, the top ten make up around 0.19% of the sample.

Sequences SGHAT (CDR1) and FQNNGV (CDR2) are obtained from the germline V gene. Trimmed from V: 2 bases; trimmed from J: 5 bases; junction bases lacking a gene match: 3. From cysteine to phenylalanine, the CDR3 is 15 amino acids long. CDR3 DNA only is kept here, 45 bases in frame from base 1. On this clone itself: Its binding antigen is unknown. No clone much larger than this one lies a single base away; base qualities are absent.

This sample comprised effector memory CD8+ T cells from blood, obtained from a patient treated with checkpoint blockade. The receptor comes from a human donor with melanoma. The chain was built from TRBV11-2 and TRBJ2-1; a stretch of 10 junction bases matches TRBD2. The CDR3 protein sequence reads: CASSLPSGRDNEQFF. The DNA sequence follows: TGTGCCAGCAGCTTACCGAGCGGGAGGGACAATGAGCAGTTCTTC. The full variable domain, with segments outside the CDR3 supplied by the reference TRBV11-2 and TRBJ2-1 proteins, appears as EAGVAQSPRYKIIEKRQSVAFWCNPISGHATLYWYQQILGQGPKLLIQFQNNGVVDDSQLPKDRFSAERLKGVDSTLKIQPAKLEDSAVYLCASSLPSGRDNEQFFGPGTRLTVL.